This T cell receptor (beta chain) originates from a study of blood T cell repertoires in COVID-19. Study-wide context: The study drew acute and convalescent COVID-19 samples from the United States, Italy and Spain. Nucleic acid was either cDNA or gDNA, and it came from T cells, B-cell-depleted T cells, or PBMCs.

The CDR3 is 16 amino acids. V lost 9 bases and J lost 3; bases outside the gene matches: 11. The germline V gene encodes CDR1 LNHDA and CDR2 SQIVND (reference sequence). Per the authors' pipeline: How many nucleated cells were present was estimated from reference gene primer amplification. TCRdb's copy holds only in-frame clones and misses some; the assay was immunoSEQ multiplex PCR. For V, J and clone size, that table is used; D and trimming come from the DNA. The table includes 70,000 to 85,000 clones, more than 75% detected once. The rearrangement links TRBV19 to TRBJ2-2, with 9 bases that match TRBD2. Sequenced material: peripheral blood. This sequence originates from a man aged 55 to 70 with acute or convalescent COVID-19. Here the CDR3 DNA reads TGTGCCAGCACCTCTCAAGCGGGAGGAGACACCGGGGAGCTGTTTTTT. It is translated as CASTSQAGGDTGELFF.